This record covers a single TCR beta chain. Antigen unknown. The data belong to a study of T cells in Graves' hyperthyroidism and ophthalmopathy. Uncontrolled infection, other autoimmune disease, pregnancy or lactation barred patients from enrollment. Diagnosis rested on symptoms, serum thyroxine and TRAb, thyroid ultrasound, and orbital computed tomography. Each 10 ml fresh peripheral blood draw supplied the PBMCs. Study-level results: Blood held most thyroid clonotypes expanded above 0.001 frequency.

TCR beta CDR3 regions were amplified from RNA transcripts. An initial round of RT-PCR targeting the TCR CDR3 relied on the HTBI primer set. TCRdb re-called the multiplex PCR reads through MiXCR, storing one row per CDR3 protein. The data contain nearly 750,000 distinct CDR3 sequences, approximately 36% of them singletons. Sequencing input: blood. The TCR comes from a woman aged 40 to 49 with Graves' hyperthyroidism.

The CDR3 sequence: CASSQGTGANQPQHF. DNA of the CDR3: TGCGCCAGCAGCCAAGGGACAGGAGCCAATCAGCCCCAGCATTTT. The rearrangement joins TRBV4-3 to TRBJ1-5; TRBD1 agrees at 7 bases. CDR1 and CDR2 from the germline V gene are LGHNA and YSLEER. J gave up 3 bases and V 1 base, and 3 bases lay outside the gene matches. This CDR3 has 15 amino acids.